The 15 T cell receptor beta chains given below trace back to one sample, sequenced in a study of T-cell reconstitution after alpha-beta-depleted transplantation in children. A TCRbeta library incorporating unique molecular identifiers was prepared. MiXCR, run by TCRdb on the PCR reads, gives a single entry per CDR3 protein. Of 200,000 to 300,000 distinct CDR3 sequences detected, around 8% appear once; the ten largest clones hold approximately 6.3%. The sample consisted of PBMCs, mostly from graft donor cells, taken 180 days after TCRalphabeta/CD19-depleted stem cell transplant. The receptors here all came from a male patient under 18 who had a stem cell transplant for acute lymphoblastic leukemia, so the T cells may come from the graft donor.

This clonotype came up many times. The chain has TRBV11-1 and TRBJ2-7; D is perhaps TRBD1 (5 bases). Germline assignment: CDR1 SGHAT and CDR2 FQDESV (reference sequence). Trimming took 5 bases from V and 0 from J, leaving 14 bases between them. The CDR3 sequence is 15 residues long. The CDR3 nucleotides read TGTGCCAGCAGCCGCAGGACACTTCGCTCCTACGAGCAGTACTTC. Translated: CASSRRTLRSYEQYF.

In its sample, this clonotype was seen many times. The chain has TRBV11-2 and TRBJ1-4, with D hard to call. Trimming took off 3 bases at V and 5 bases at J, with 7 bases between the two ends. The CDR3 runs to 13 residues. The germline gives CDR1 SGHAT, CDR2 FQNNGV. As DNA, the CDR3 is TGTGCCAGCAGCTTGCGATCAAATGAAAAACTGTTTTTT. Protein product: CASSLRSNEKLFF. Full variable domain (outside the CDR3, taken from reference TRBV11-2 and TRBJ1-4): EAGVAQSPRYKIIEKRQSVAFWCNPISGHATLYWYQQILGQGPKLLIQFQNNGVVDDSQLPKDRFSAERLKGVDSTLKIQPAKLEDSAVYLCASSLRSNEKLFFGSGTQLSVL.

As concerns this clonotype: With a much larger clone just one base away, this may be a read error. The rearrangement uses TRBV15 and TRBJ2-7, with a weak D call TRBD1 (5 bases). The CDR3 runs 14 residues. Germline loops: CDR1 LNHNV, CDR2 YYDKDF (reference sequence). Trimming took off 0 bases at V and 1 base at J, with 7 bases between the two ends. The CDR3 DNA reads as TGTGCCACCAGCAGAGATAGGGGATCCTACGAGCAGTACTTC. This gives the protein CATSRDRGSYEQYF.

This clonotype was recorded at least ten times. DNA of the CDR3: TGTGCCAGCAGTTACGAGACAGGGAGCTATGGCTACACCTTC. This gives the protein CASSYETGSYGYTF. This chain joins TRBV6-2 or TRBV6-3 and TRBJ1-2; TRBD1 matches at 7 bases. The CDR3 sequence is 14 residues long. The V and J ends lost 2 bases and 4 bases, in that order; junction bases with no gene match: 4. Germline CDR1 MNHEY, CDR2 SVGEGT.

In its sample, this clonotype was seen many times. The rearrangement joins TRBV29-1 to TRBJ2-1; TRBD2 matches at 10 bases. This CDR3 contains 13 residues. V lost 6 bases, J lost 8 bases, and 7 bases stayed unmatched. Germline values: CDR1 SQVTM, CDR2 ANQGSEA. The CDR3 is CSVAGTSVHEQFF. In nucleotides, the CDR3 is TGCAGCGTGGCCGGGACTAGCGTACATGAGCAGTTCTTC.

This clonotype was found many times. The chain recombines TRBV27 with TRBJ2-6, with D tentatively TRBD1 (6 bases). V was clipped by 4 bases and J by 0 bases, with 13 bases between them. Germline V gene sequence: CDR1 MNHEY, CDR2 SMNVEV (reference sequence). This CDR3 region has 17 residues. CDR3 nucleotide sequence: TGTGCCAGCAGTTCAGGGGCCCCTCTCTCTGGGGCCAACGTCCTGACTTTC. It is translated as CASSSGAPLSGANVLTF.

In its sample, this clonotype was seen many times. The chain recombines TRBV5-1 with TRBJ1-3; D call uncertain. CDR1 and CDR2 (germline): SGHRS, YFSETQ. CDR3 size: 13 residues. V was clipped by 1 base and J by 7 bases, with 9 bases between them. CDR3 residues: CASSLSVENTIYF. CDR3 sequence (DNA): TGCGCCAGCAGCTTGTCGGTCGAGAACACCATATATTTT.

There are many counts of this clonotype. The chain links TRBV7-9 to TRBJ1-1; D is possibly TRBD1 (5 bases). CDR1 and CDR2 from the germline V gene are SEHNR and FQNEAQ (reference sequence). The V gene lost 0 bases and the J gene lost 1 base, with 12 bases spanning the gap. The CDR3 is 16 amino acids. The chain's CDR3 is CASSLAAGTRNTEAFF. The CDR3 DNA reads as TGTGCCAGCAGCTTAGCGGCAGGGACCCGGAACACTGAAGCTTTCTTT.

This clonotype showed up many times. This chain uses TRBV28 with TRBJ2-3, with 8 bases lining up with TRBD2. Germline lookup yields CDR1 MDHEN and CDR2 SYDVKM. The J segment lost 7 bases and the V segment lost 2 bases, leaving 11 bases of the junction unmatched. The CDR3 is 16 amino acids. The CDR3 spells CASSLRPGLDAYTQYF. The CDR3 DNA reads as TGTGCCAGCAGTTTACGACCGGGACTAGACGCATATACGCAGTATTTT.

This clonotype appeared many times. The chain has TRBV6-2 or TRBV6-3 and TRBJ2-1, with 11 positions matching TRBD2. J gave up 4 bases and V 6 bases, and 5 bases lay outside the gene matches. This CDR3 is built from 15 residues. The germline CDR1 and CDR2 sequences are MNHEY and SVGEGT. CDR3 DNA: TGTGCCAGCAGCCCTAGCGGGGGGCTTTACAATGAGCAGTTCTTC. This encodes CASSPSGGLYNEQFF.

This clonotype was observed many times. This chain uses TRBV12-3 or TRBV12-4 with TRBJ1-1, with no clear D. The ends were cut back, 4 bases at V and 6 bases at J, with 15 bases in the middle. This CDR3 comprises 14 residues. The chain's CDR3 is CASSSLSGNAEAFF. The CDR3 region has the DNA TGTGCCAGCAGTTCGCTGTCGGGTAACGCTGAAGCTTTCTTT.

There are many counts of this clonotype. The chain recombines TRBV7-2 with TRBJ2-1, with TRBD2 identical over 12 bases. The CDR3 is 19 amino acids. CDR1 SGHTA and CDR2 FQGNSA come from the germline V gene. V was pared by 2 bases and J by 7 bases, with 15 bases of the junction left unmatched. The CDR3 DNA follows: TGTGCCAGCAGCTTAAGGGCTAGCGGGGGGGCATGGGGCACGAATGAGCAGTTCTTC. Its protein product is CASSLRASGGAWGTNEQFF.

The V gene is TRBV19, the J gene TRBJ2-4; TRBD2 is a possible D gene (6 bases). With 5 bases removed from V and 4 bases from J, the gap between germline ends came to 18 bases. Germline values: CDR1 LNHDA, CDR2 SQIVND (reference sequence). The CDR3 spans 16 residues. CDR3 DNA: TGTGCCAGTAGTGCCCCCCGTGGAGGGGTGAAAAACATTCAGTACTTC. Its protein product is CASSAPRGGVKNIQYF.

This clonotype was picked up many times. This chain uses TRBV29-1 with TRBJ2-7, with a weak D call TRBD2 (6 bases). V was clipped by 4 bases and J by 0 bases, with 10 bases between them. The CDR3 is 13 amino acids. CDR1 and CDR2 from the germline V gene are SQVTM and ANQGSEA. CDR3: CSVGGRLSYEQYF. CDR3 in DNA: TGCAGCGTTGGGGGGAGGCTCTCCTACGAGCAGTACTTC.

This clonotype was seen at least ten times. V and J are TRBV12-3 or TRBV12-4 and TRBJ1-6, with a weak D call TRBD1 (6 bases). The CDR3 runs 14 residues. Trimming pared 4 bases from V and 5 bases from J, leaving 9 bases between. CDR3 sequence: CASSWTADNSPLHF. The DNA of the CDR3 is TGTGCCAGCAGTTGGACAGCCGATAATTCACCCCTCCACTTT.